The T cell receptor (beta chain) described here comes from a study of blood T cell repertoires in COVID-19. Study in general: PBMCs, B-cell-depleted T cells, or T cells were the source of the cDNA or gDNA that made up the material.

Participants, roughly 18 to 90 years old, spanned approximately 26 US areas. The CDR3 spans 14 residues. In germline, CDR1 is SQVTM, CDR2 ANQGSEA. Between the trimmed V and J ends, which lost 8 bases and 2 bases, there was a span of 18 bases. This clone was observed a handful of times. Original data processing: Cell counts per sample came from amplifying reference gene primers. Sequenced by immunoSEQ multiplex PCR; TCRdb stores in-frame clones only, minus some. The V and J calls and clone size come from that table; D and trimming were worked out from the DNA. This table holds roughly 250,000 clones, 85% to 90% found once.

Sequenced: PBMCs or T cells enriched from blood (not recorded which). The gene calls are TRBV29-1 and TRBJ1-1; D not certain. This receptor was taken from a man aged 40-55 years who had recovered from COVID-19. The CDR3 sequence is CSSGDRAFNTEAFF. CDR3 coding DNA: TGCAGCTCGGGCGACCGAGCATTTAACACTGAAGCTTTCTTT.